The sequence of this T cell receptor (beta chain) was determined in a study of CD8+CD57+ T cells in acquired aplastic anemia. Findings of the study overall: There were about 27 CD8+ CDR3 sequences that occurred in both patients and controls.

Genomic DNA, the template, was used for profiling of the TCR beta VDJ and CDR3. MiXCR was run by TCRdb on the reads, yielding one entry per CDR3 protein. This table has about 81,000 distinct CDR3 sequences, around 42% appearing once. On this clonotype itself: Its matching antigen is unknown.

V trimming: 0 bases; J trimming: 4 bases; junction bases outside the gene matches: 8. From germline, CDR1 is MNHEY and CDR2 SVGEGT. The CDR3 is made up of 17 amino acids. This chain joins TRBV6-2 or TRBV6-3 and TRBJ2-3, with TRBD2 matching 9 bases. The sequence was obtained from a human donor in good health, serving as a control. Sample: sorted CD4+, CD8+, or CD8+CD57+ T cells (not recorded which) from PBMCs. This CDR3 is CASSYSERGAGPDTQYF. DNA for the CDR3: TGTGCCAGCAGTTACTCTGAGCGGGGGGCCGGACCAGATACGCAGTATTTT.